The clone carrying this T cell receptor (beta chain) was detected a few times. Its cognate antigen is unknown. This sample is part of a study of early T cells in non-severe SARS-CoV-2 infection. Per germline, CDR1 DFQATT and CDR2 SNEGSKA (reference sequence). Trimming left V 0 bases short and J 6 bases short, with 10 bases between. The CDR3 spans 13 residues. Study conclusions and caveats: Comparison of clonotypes with VDJdb favored anti-spike CD8 responses while missing private and CD4 specificities.

MiXCR, run by TCRdb on the 5' RACE reads, gives a single entry per CDR3 protein. This sample has tens of thousands of distinct CDR3 sequences, with roughly 5% found just once. Sequenced material: whole blood. The TCR originated in an adult who was a healthcare worker with PCR-confirmed SARS-CoV-2 infection or an uninfected control (not recorded which). V is TRBV20-1 and J is TRBJ2-3; D tentatively reads TRBD1 or TRBD2 (6 bases each). The CDR3 DNA reads TGCAGTGCTAGAGAGGGGGGCCTGGATACGCAGTATTTT. This translates into CSAREGGLDTQYF.